This TCR beta chain was sequenced in a study of post-analysis software for immune sequencing data. Study at large: The cohort encompassed relapsing-remitting, secondary progressive and progressive-relapsing multiple sclerosis disease courses.

CDR1 and CDR2 from the germline V gene are SGHTA and FQGNSA. This CDR3 has 13 residues. V was pared by 0 bases and J by 8 bases, with 9 bases between. Points from the study as a whole: F-measure co-clustering was strong for batch-matched samples. Controls showed lower frequencies than patients for roughly 5 TRBV segments, and TRBV5-6, TRBV5-1 and TRBV20-1 were among these.

Every TCR beta cDNA library bore unique molecular identifiers. T cells numbering about 0.85 to 10 million yielded cDNA molecules that totaled about 500,000. TCRdb fed the PCR reads into MiXCR, producing one record per CDR3 protein. This sample carries around 250,000 distinct CDR3 sequences, 30% to 45% of them seen once, and the ten largest clones take 4% to 6%. Only a few counts were recorded for this clonotype. The antigen remains undetermined. This sequence originates from a girl aged 5 to 17 with multiple sclerosis. The genes are TRBV7-2 and TRBJ2-3; D ambiguous. The sample was blood. The chain's CDR3 is CASSLAAGGTQYF. The CDR3 nucleotides are TGTGCCAGCAGCTTAGCCGCCGGCGGTACGCAGTATTTT.